This TCR beta chain was identified during a study of T cells in Graves' hyperthyroidism and ophthalmopathy. Study conclusions and caveats: Before onset, ophthalmopathy was predicted by the model a median roughly six months earlier.

Amplified regions were TCR beta CDR3 sequences from RNA transcripts. HTBI primers drove first-round RT-PCR of the TCR CDR3. In TCRdb, the multiplex PCR reads were re-called with MiXCR into one record per CDR3 protein. The table includes 500,000 to 600,000 distinct CDR3 sequences, under 60% detected once. Hyperthyroidism, newly diagnosed and lasting under 2 months, affected patients aged 18 to 65. Uncontrolled infections, other autoimmune diseases, pregnancy or lactation led to exclusion of patients. The diagnostic basis comprised clinical symptoms, serum thyroxine and TRAb, thyroid ultrasound and orbital computed tomography. At least ten counts were recorded for this clonotype. The antigen is undetermined. The receptor's source is a woman in her late teens or twenties with Graves' hyperthyroidism. Material: peripheral blood or thyroid tissue (not recorded which).

This chain's CDR3 is CSATPGLAGQQETQYF. CDR3 sequence (DNA): TGCAGTGCTACTCCGGGACTAGCGGGACAACAAGAGACCCAGTACTTC. The V gene is TRBV20-1, the J gene TRBJ2-5, with TRBD2 matching over 13 bases. With 4 bases clipped from V and 2 bases from J, the junction kept 7 bases outside the gene matches. The CDR3 is 16 residues long. Germline assignment: CDR1 DFQATT and CDR2 SNEGSKA (reference sequence).